This TCR beta chain was obtained from a study of shared T cell receptors in the human thymus. In germline, CDR1 is SNHLY, CDR2 FYNNEI. Trimming pared 2 bases from V and 9 bases from J, leaving 26 bases between. This CDR3 contains 18 residues. Some clones are missing from TCRdb's copy, which holds only in-frame ones; the method was immunoSEQ multiplex PCR. Here the sample spans about 710,000 clones, about 90% being singletons. The sample was also linked to a second study, of human thymus T cells. As that report states: Thymus specimens were resections from corrective heart surgery. Among thymic and blood repertoires, usage of V and J genes appeared biased.

The TCR originated in a boy in the first two years of life with a congenital heart defect. Sequenced material: thymocytes. V usage is TRBV2 and J usage is TRBJ2-1; possible D gene TRBD2, 5 bases. The CDR3 is CASSEFPQSGPGFCEQFF. The CDR3 bases are TGTGCCAGCAGTGAATTCCCTCAAAGCGGCCCGGGGTTCTGTGAGCAGTTCTTC.